This TCR beta chain was identified in a study of cytomegalovirus exposure and HLA in healthy donors. Study-wide context: As an earlier analysis found, 180 million or so T cells yielded 117 million unique TCR beta sequences. Study-wide results and limits: As a later analysis showed, several of the most significant clusters appeared to be linked to common viral pathogens. In a later analysis, a genetic analysis reported fewer productive-TCR N-insertions in an Asian-associated ancestry cluster than the cohort average.

With respect to this clone: The antigen remains unidentified.

PCR employed 60 Vbeta and 13 Jbeta primers. The method was immunoSEQ multiplex PCR; TCRdb's version includes in-frame clones alone and lacks a portion of them. Here the sample spans around 100,000 clones, roughly 85% being singletons. The V gene's germline CDR1 is MNHNS and CDR2 SASEGT. Trimming took 7 bases from V and 2 from J, leaving 12 bases between them. CDR3 length equals 14 residues. The sample comprised PBMCs. This TCR was sampled from a woman aged 40 to 49 in good health and CMV-seronegative. The chain joins TRBV6-1 to TRBJ2-1; the D gene is possibly TRBD1 (5 bases). This CDR3 is CASMVRGPYNEQFF. The CDR3 DNA sequence: TGTGCCAGCATGGTTAGGGGCCCCTACAATGAGCAGTTCTTC.